The clone carrying this TCR beta chain has a count of ten or more. The read halts 3 residues ahead of the CDR3 end, with the missing end drawn from the germline J gene. This entry comes from a study of T cell clonality in common variable immunodeficiency. The length of the CDR3 is 15 residues. CDR1 and CDR2 (germline): SGHAT, FQNNGV. The germline V and J ends were trimmed by 1 base and 3 bases, with 11 bases remaining between them. Clones were sequenced by immunoSEQ multiplex PCR, and TCRdb holds only the in-frame ones, with some missing. Altogether around 55,000 clones were found in the sample, and no singletons occur.

The chain links TRBV11-2 to TRBJ2-3; D might be TRBD1 (5 bases). The origin of this receptor is a person aged 18 to 75 in good health. The specimen sequenced was peripheral blood mononuclear cells. CDR3 DNA (partial): TGTGCCAGCAGCTTAGGGCAGGGTACTACAGATACG. Residues: CASSLGQGTTDT. The whole CDR3 region reads CASSLGQGTTDTQYF.